This T cell receptor (beta chain) was retrieved from a study of control samples from healthy donors and cancer patients (TCRdb year 2020). The CDR3, from cysteine to phenylalanine, totals 15 residues. The retained sequence is limited to the CDR3, 45 bases, with the frame set at the first base. The germline V gene yields SGHRS for CDR1 and YFSETQ for CDR2. Trimming removed 4 bases from V and 4 bases from J; the gene matches leave 7 bases unexplained. In regard to this clone: The specificity of this receptor is unknown. Per-nucleotide qualities are absent, and no much larger clonotype sits a single base away.

The library was produced with the immunoSEQ multiplex PCR assay. Drawn from immuneACCESS, this table holds only the in-frame rearrangements with V and J called that TCRdb kept. Clones are partly lost; checked studies trace under half to an unresolved V gene and leave the rest unexplained. The table for this sample lists around 170,000 clones; roughly 92% of them were counted only once. 0.65% to 0.85% of the sample is held by the ten biggest clonotypes. The chain links TRBV5-1 with TRBJ2-5; TRBD2 matches 10 bases in the middle. This TCR was recovered from a woman in her twenties or thirties in good health. The source material was blood. The DNA sequence is as follows: TGCGCCAGCAGCGTGAGTAGCGGGAGGCGAGAGACCCAGTACTTC. This encodes CASSVSSGRRETQYF.